This T cell receptor beta chain derives from a study of monozygotic twins with inflammatory bowel disease. Study-wide findings and caveats: Twins with IBD had fewer clonotypes in common with others than healthy twins, particularly during disease activity.

The CDR3 is 13 amino acids. Germline V gene data show CDR1 as DFQATT and CDR2 as SNEGSKA (reference sequence). As to this clonotype: Antigen: not known.

Following a re-call of the 5' RACE reads, TCRdb has one entry per CDR3 protein and lacks DNA. This repertoire includes about 330,000 distinct CDR3 sequences. The V call is TRBV20-1, the J call TRBJ1-1. The receptor was isolated from a human donor with ulcerative colitis or Crohn's disease, or a healthy co-twin of an affected twin (not recorded which). The sample comprised blood. CDR3 amino acids: CSAAAGGTTEAFF.